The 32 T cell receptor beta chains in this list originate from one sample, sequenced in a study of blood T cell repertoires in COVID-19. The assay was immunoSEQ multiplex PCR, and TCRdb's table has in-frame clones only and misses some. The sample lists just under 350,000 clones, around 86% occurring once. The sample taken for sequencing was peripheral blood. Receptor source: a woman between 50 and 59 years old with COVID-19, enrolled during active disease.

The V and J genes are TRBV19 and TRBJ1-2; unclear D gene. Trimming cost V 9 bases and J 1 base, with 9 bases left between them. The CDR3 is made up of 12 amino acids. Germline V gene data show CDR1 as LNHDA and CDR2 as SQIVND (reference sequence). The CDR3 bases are TGTGCCAGCCACATGCTTAACTATGGCTACACCTTC. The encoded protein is CASHMLNYGYTF.

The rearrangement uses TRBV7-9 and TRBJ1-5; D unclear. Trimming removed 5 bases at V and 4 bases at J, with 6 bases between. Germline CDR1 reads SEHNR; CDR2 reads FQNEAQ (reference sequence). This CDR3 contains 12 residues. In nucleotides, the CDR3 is TGTGCCAGCAGCCGCACAAATCAGCCCCAGCATTTT. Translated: CASSRTNQPQHF.

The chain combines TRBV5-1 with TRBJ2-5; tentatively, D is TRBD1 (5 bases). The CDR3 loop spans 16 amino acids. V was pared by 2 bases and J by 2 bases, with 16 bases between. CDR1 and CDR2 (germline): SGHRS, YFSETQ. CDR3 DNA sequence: TGCGCCAGCAGCTTTGGGCCAGGGAAATCTCAAGAGACCCAGTACTTC. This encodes CASSFGPGKSQETQYF.

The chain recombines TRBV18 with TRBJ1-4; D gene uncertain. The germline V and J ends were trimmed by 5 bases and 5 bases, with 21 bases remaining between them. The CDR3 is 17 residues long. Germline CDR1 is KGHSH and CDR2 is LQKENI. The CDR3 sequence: CASSSPPLVRMNEKLFF. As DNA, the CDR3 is TGTGCCAGCTCAAGTCCCCCACTCGTCAGGATGAATGAAAAACTGTTTTTT.

As DNA, the CDR3 is TGTGCCAGCACGCCCGGGTGGACAGGGGGTAACTATGGCTACACCTTC. This translates into CASTPGWTGGNYGYTF. The chain joins TRBV27 to TRBJ1-2; TRBD1 matches at 10 bases. CDR3 length equals 16 residues. V shed 7 bases, J shed 1 base, and the junction held 9 bases outside the gene matches. Germline V gives CDR1 MNHEY, CDR2 SMNVEV (reference sequence).

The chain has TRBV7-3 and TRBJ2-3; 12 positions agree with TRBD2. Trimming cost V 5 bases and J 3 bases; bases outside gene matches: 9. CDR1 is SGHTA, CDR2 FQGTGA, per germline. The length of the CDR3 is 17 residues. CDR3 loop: CASSPGRLAGETDTQYF. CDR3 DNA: TGTGCCAGCAGCCCAGGTCGACTAGCGGGAGAAACAGATACGCAGTATTTT.

The DNA of the CDR3 is TGTGCCAGTAGTATAGTCGAGCGTGGCTACACCTTC. This sequence encodes CASSIVERGYTF. This chain links TRBV19 with TRBJ1-2; D call uncertain. The CDR3 spans 12 residues. Germline V CDR1 and CDR2: LNHDA, SQIVND (reference sequence). The ends were cut back, 1 base at V and 7 bases at J, with 7 bases in the middle.

CDR3 DNA: TGTGCCAGCAGTTTTACCTTGACAGGGAGGTATGGCTACACCTTC. Protein sequence: CASSFTLTGRYGYTF. The V and J genes are TRBV6-5 and TRBJ1-2; 7 bases match TRBD1. Germline trimming cut 4 bases from V and 5 bases from J; bases unmatched to any gene: 10. This CDR3 comprises 15 residues. Per the germline V gene, CDR1 is MNHEY and CDR2 is SVGAGI.

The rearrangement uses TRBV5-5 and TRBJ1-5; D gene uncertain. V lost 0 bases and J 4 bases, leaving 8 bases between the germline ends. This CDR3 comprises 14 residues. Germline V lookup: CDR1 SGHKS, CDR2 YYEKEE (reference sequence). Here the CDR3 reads CASSLVNGNQPQHF. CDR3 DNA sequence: TGTGCCAGCAGCTTGGTCAACGGGAATCAGCCCCAGCATTTT.

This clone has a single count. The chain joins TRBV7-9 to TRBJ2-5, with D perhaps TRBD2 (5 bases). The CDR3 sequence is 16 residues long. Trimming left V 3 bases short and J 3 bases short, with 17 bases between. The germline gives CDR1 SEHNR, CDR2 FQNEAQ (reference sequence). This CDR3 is CASSLGPGLGEETQYF. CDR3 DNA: TGTGCCAGCAGCTTGGGCCCCGGACTCGGGGAAGAGACCCAGTACTTC.

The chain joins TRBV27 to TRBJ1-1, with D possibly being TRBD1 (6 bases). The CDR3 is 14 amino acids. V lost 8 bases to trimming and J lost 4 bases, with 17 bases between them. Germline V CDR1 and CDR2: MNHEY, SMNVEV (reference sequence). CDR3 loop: CASYGRGKSTEAFF. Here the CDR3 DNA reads TGTGCCAGCTACGGTAGGGGGAAGTCCACTGAAGCTTTCTTT.

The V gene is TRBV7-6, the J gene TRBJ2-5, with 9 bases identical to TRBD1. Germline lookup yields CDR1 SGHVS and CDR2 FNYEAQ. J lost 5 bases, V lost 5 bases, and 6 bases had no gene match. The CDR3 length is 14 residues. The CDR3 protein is CASSPTGGGETQYF. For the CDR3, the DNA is TGTGCCAGCAGCCCGACAGGGGGTGGCGAGACCCAGTACTTC.

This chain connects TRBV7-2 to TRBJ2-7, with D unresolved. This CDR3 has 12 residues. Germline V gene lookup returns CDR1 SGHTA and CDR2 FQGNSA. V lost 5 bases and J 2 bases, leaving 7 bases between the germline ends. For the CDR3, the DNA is TGTGCCAGCAGCCCGTCCGCCTACGAGCAGTACTTC. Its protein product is CASSPSAYEQYF. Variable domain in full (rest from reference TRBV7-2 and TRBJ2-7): GAGVSQSPSNKVTEKGKDVELRCDPISGHTALYWYRQSLGQGLEFLIYFQGNSAPDKSGLPSDRFSAERTGGSVSTLTIQRTQQEDSAVYLCASSPSAYEQYFGPGTRLTVT.

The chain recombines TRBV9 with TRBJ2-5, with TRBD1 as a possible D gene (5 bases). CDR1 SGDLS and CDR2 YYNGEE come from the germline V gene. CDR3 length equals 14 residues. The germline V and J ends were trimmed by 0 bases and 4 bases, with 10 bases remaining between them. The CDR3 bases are TGTGCCAGCAGCGTAGAGGGGAAGAGAGAGACCCAGTACTTC. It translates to CASSVEGKRETQYF.

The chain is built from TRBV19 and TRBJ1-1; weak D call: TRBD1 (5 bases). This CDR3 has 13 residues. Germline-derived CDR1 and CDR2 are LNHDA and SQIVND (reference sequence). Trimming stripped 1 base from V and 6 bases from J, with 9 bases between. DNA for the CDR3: TGTGCCAGTAGTATAGCAGGGTACGCTGAAGCTTTCTTT. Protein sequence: CASSIAGYAEAFF.

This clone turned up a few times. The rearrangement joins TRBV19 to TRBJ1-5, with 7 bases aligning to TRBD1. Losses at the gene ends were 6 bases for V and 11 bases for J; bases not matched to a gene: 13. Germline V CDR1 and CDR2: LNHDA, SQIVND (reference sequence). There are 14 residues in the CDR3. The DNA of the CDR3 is TGTGCCAGTAGCGGCAGGGGGGACCCGGTGGCCCAGCATTTT. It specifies CASSGRGDPVAQHF.

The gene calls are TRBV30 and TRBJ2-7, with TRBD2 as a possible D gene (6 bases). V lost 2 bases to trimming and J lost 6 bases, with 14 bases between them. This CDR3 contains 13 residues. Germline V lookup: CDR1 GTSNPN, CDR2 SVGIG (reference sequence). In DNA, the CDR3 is TGTGCCTGGAGTAGGAGGGGCCCCTCCGAGCAGTACTTC. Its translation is CAWSRRGPSEQYF.

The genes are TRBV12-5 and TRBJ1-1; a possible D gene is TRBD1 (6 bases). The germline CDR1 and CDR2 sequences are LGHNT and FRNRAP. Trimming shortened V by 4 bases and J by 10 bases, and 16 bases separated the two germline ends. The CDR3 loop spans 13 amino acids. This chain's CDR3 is CASGSLTGNGAFF. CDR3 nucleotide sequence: TGTGCTAGTGGTTCGCTAACAGGGAATGGAGCTTTCTTT.

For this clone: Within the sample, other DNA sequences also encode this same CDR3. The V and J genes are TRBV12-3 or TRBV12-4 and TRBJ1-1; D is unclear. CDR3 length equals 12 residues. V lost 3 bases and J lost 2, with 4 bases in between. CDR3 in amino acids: CASSLSNTEAFF. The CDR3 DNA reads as TGTGCCAGCAGTTTGTCTAACACTGAAGCTTTCTTT.

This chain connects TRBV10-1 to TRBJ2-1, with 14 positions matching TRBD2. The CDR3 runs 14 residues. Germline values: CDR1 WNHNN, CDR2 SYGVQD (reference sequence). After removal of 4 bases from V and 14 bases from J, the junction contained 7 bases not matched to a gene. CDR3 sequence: CASSGTSGRSWEFF. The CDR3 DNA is TGCGCCAGCAGTGGGACTAGCGGGAGGTCCTGGGAGTTCTTC.

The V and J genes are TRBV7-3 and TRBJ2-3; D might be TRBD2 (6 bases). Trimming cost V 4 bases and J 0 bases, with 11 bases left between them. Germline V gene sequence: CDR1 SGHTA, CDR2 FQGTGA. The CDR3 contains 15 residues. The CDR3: CASSSLGTSTDTQYF. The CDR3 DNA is TGTGCCAGCAGCTCTCTCGGGACTAGCACAGATACGCAGTATTTT.

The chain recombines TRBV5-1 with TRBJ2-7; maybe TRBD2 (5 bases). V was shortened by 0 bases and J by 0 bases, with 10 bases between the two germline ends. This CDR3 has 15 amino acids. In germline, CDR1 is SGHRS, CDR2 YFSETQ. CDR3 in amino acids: CASSLGGINSYEQYF. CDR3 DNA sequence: TGCGCCAGCAGCTTGGGAGGGATCAACTCCTACGAGCAGTACTTC.

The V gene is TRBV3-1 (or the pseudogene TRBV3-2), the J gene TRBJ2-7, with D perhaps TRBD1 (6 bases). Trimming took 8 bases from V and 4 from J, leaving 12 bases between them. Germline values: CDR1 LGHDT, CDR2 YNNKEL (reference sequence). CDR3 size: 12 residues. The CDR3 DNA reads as TGTGCCAGCGTATCCCAGGGGTACGAGCAGTACTTC. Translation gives CASVSQGYEQYF.

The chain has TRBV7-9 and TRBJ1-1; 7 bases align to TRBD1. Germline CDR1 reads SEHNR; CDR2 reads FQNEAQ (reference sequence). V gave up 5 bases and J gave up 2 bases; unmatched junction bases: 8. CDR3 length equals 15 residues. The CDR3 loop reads CASSIRDSVNTEAFF. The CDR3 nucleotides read TGTGCCAGCAGCATTCGGGACAGCGTTAACACTGAAGCTTTCTTT.

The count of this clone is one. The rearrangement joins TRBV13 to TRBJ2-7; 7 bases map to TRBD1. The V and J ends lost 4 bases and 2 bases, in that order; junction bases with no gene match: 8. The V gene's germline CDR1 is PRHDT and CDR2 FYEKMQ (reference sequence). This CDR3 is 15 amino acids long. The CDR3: CASSYGTDRPYEQYF. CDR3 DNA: TGTGCCAGCAGCTACGGGACAGACAGACCCTACGAGCAGTACTTC.

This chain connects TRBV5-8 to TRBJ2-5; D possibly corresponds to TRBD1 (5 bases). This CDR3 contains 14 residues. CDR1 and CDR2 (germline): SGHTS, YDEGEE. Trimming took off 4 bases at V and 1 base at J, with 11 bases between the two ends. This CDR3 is CASSRIGVQETQYF. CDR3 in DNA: TGTGCCAGCAGCCGGATAGGGGTCCAAGAGACCCAGTACTTC.

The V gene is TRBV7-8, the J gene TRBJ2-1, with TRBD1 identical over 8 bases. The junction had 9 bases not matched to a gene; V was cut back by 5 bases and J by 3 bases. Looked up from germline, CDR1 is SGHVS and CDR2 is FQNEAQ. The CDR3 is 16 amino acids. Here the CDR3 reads CASSPTDRGFYNEQFF. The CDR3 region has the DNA TGTGCCAGCAGCCCCACAGACAGGGGTTTCTACAATGAGCAGTTCTTC.

CDR3 in DNA: TGTGCCAGTCGGGGATCGAATCAGCCCCAGCATTTT. Translation: CASRGSNQPQHF. The rearrangement joins TRBV18 to TRBJ1-5, with D unresolved. The CDR3 runs 12 residues. From germline, CDR1 is KGHSH and CDR2 LQKENI. Trimming stripped 9 bases from V and 4 bases from J, with 10 bases between. Together with reference TRBV18 and TRBJ1-5, the CDR3 gives the full variable domain: NAGVMQNPRHLVRRRGQEARLRCSPMKGHSHVYWYRQLPEEGLKFMVYLQKENIIDESGMPKERFSAEFPKEGPSILRIQQVVRGDSAAYFCASRGSNQPQHFGDGTRLSIL.

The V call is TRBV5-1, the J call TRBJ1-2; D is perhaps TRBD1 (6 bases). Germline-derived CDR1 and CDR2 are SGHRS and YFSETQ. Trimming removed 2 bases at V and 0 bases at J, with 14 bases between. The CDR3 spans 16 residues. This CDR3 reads CASSLGQGLPNYGYTF. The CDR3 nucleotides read TGCGCCAGCAGCTTAGGGCAGGGGCTTCCTAACTATGGCTACACCTTC.

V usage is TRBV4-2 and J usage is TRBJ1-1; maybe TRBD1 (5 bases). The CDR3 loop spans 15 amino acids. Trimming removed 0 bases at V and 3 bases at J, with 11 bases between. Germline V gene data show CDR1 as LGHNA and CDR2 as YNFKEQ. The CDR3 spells CASSQDRGGDTEAFF. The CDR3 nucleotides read TGTGCCAGCAGCCAAGATCGGGGAGGGGACACTGAAGCTTTCTTT.

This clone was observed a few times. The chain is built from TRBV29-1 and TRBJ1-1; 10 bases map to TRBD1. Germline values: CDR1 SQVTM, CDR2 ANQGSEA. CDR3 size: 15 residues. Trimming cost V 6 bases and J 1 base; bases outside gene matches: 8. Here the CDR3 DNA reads TGCAGCGTCTTCGGACAGGGGGGGTGGAACACTGAAGCTTTCTTT. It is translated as CSVFGQGGWNTEAFF.

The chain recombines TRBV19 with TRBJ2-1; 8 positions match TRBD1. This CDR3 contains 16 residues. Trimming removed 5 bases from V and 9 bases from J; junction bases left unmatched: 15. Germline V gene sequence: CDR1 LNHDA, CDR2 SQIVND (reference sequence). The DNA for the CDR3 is TGTGCCAGTAGTCCGAGACAGGGGCCCATTTATAGTGAGCAGTTCTTC. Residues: CASSPRQGPIYSEQFF.